This TCR beta chain stems from a study of blood T cell repertoires in COVID-19. The CDR3 runs 13 residues. Trimming pared 7 bases from V and 3 bases from J, leaving 12 bases between. Germline CDR1 and CDR2: LNHDA and SQIVND (reference sequence). The method was immunoSEQ multiplex PCR; TCRdb's version includes in-frame clones alone and lacks a portion of them. The repertoire has tens of thousands of clones, approximately 85% of them found once; the top ten carry 15% to 20%. This TCR derives from a human donor in a cohort sampled during active COVID-19. The sequencing sample was made of peripheral blood. This chain connects TRBV19 to TRBJ1-2; D perhaps matches TRBD1 (5 bases). Written as DNA, the CDR3 is TGTGCCAGTATTAGCAGGGATGACTATGGCTACACCTTC. It codes for CASISRDDYGYTF.